This T cell receptor beta chain was obtained from a study of T cell responses to AZD1222 COVID-19 vaccine. Study results and caveats: Unmutated variant regions are reportedly targeted by nearly half of spike-specific TCRs.

Some clones are missing from TCRdb's copy, which holds only in-frame ones; the method was immunoSEQ multiplex PCR. The top ten clones hold about 1.5% of a sample with more than 150,000 clones, approximately 94% of them seen once. CDR3 length equals 17 residues. Unmatched junction bases numbered 14, after V lost 5 bases and J lost 3 bases. The germline V gene encodes CDR1 LNHDA and CDR2 SQIVND (reference sequence). Concerning this clone: Its antigen is as yet unknown.

The material was peripheral blood, obtained 28 days after the second AZD1222 dose. The sequence was obtained from an adult who received the AZD1222 COVID-19 vaccine. V usage is TRBV19 and J usage is TRBJ2-7; 9 bases agree with TRBD1. CDR3 coding DNA: TGTGCCAGTAGTCCAAACCCAACCGGGACAGGGAGCTACGAGCAGTACTTC. Translating gives CASSPNPTGTGSYEQYF.